A single sample gave rise to the 31 T cell receptor beta chains below, sequenced in a study of regulatory T cells in long-lasting Graves disease. Regarding time point: newly diagnosed GD, antithyroid drugs for less than 3 months. The TCR library was prepared using RNA isolated from PBMCs. The authors built TCR beta libraries using iRepertoire HTBI primers and Arm-PCR of CDR3 regions. From the multiplex PCR reads, TCRdb called clonotypes with MiXCR, one entry per CDR3 protein. The table records about 320,000 distinct CDR3 sequences, approximately 20% of them present only once. The specimen comprised peripheral blood mononuclear cells (PBMCs), sampled at new diagnosis, from a patient treated with antithyroid drugs. Source of these receptors: a female donor with Graves disease.

This clonotype was seen repeatedly, ten times or more. The V call is TRBV11-2, the J call TRBJ2-1; D perhaps matches TRBD2 (6 bases). V was shortened by 8 bases and J by 5 bases, with 22 bases between the two germline ends. This CDR3 has 16 amino acids. In germline, CDR1 is SGHAT, CDR2 FQNNGV. In DNA form, the CDR3 reads TGTGCCAGCCTGCCAATGGGACTCTCCCCCCACAATGAGCAGTTCTTC. Translating it yields CASLPMGLSPHNEQFF.

The table lists this clonotype with a few counts. The chain recombines TRBV20-1 with TRBJ2-5; 7 positions agree with TRBD2. Germline V CDR1 and CDR2: DFQATT, SNEGSKA (reference sequence). The length of the CDR3 is 13 residues. The J segment lost 9 bases and the V segment lost 5 bases, leaving 12 bases of the junction unmatched. The CDR3, as DNA: TGCAGTGCTTCCCGGGACTACCTCTTCCCCCAGTACTTC. This encodes CSASRDYLFPQYF.

This clonotype was found many times. The CDR3 reads CASSFQERNTEAFF. For the CDR3, the DNA is TGTGCCAGCAGTTTTCAAGAAAGGAACACTGAAGCTTTCTTT. The chain links TRBV27 to TRBJ1-1, with D unresolved. The CDR3 runs 14 residues. The germline V gene has CDR1 MNHEY and CDR2 SMNVEV (reference sequence). V was shortened by 3 bases and J by 1 base, with 9 bases between the two germline ends.

This clonotype has just a few counts. The V and J genes are TRBV4-1 and TRBJ2-6, with 8 positions matching TRBD1. Per germline, CDR1 MGHRA and CDR2 YSYEKL. J lost 2 bases, V lost 4 bases, and 10 bases had no gene match. CDR3 length: 18 amino acids. In DNA, the CDR3 is TGCGCCAGCAGCCCCTTCGGGGCAGGGGGCACTGGGGCCAACGTCCTGACTTTC. Translating gives CASSPFGAGGTGANVLTF.

There are a few counts of this clonotype. The V gene is TRBV3-1, the J gene TRBJ2-7; 7 nucleotides match TRBD1. Germline CDR1 and CDR2: LGHDT and YNNKEL (reference sequence). V was pared by 4 bases and J by 0 bases, with 12 bases of the junction left unmatched. CDR3 length equals 17 residues. CDR3 residues: CASSLEGTALSSYEQYF. CDR3 in DNA: TGTGCCAGCAGCCTAGAGGGGACAGCCTTGAGCTCCTACGAGCAGTACTTC.

The CDR3 sequence is CASSMLRDSNFNEKLFF. CDR3 in DNA: TGTGCCAGCAGTATGCTCCGGGACAGCAATTTTAATGAAAAACTGTTTTTT. The chain links TRBV12-3 or TRBV12-4 to TRBJ1-4; 7 bases line up with TRBD1. The CDR3 is 17 amino acids. Trimming took 5 bases from V and 4 from J; bases not matched to a gene: 13.

The sample holds many counts of this clonotype. The gene calls are TRBV30 and TRBJ2-5; D might be TRBD2 (6 bases). The germline CDR1 and CDR2 sequences are GTSNPN and SVGIG (reference sequence). The CDR3 is 15 amino acids. Between the trimmed V and J ends, which lost 2 bases and 3 bases, there was a span of 16 bases. The CDR3 bases are TGTGCCTGGAGTACTGGAGCGGGTTGGGAAGAGACCCAGTACTTC. This encodes CAWSTGAGWEETQYF.

This sequence joins TRBV6-5 and TRBJ1-4; 8 bases map to TRBD1. The CDR3 covers 16 residues. Germline-derived CDR1 and CDR2 are MNHEY and SVGAGI. With 2 bases clipped from V and 7 bases from J, the junction kept 9 bases outside the gene matches. The CDR3 DNA follows: TGTGCCAGCAGTTACGCCAGGGGGCGGGGGGTTGAAAAACTGTTTTTT. This translates into CASSYARGRGVEKLFF.

To note about this clonotype: Given a much more abundant clone one base away, this may be a read error. The chain carries TRBV7-2 and TRBJ1-1; D unresolved. The CDR3 runs to 11 residues. CDR1 SGHTA and CDR2 FQGNSA come from the germline V gene. V was pared by 3 bases and J by 7 bases, with 6 bases between. CDR3 bases: TGTGCCAGCAGCTTGGACGGTGAAGCTTTCTTT. Its protein is CASSLDGEAFF. The entire variable domain, with the rest obtained from reference TRBV7-2 and TRBJ1-1, is as follows: GAGVSQSPSNKVTEKGKDVELRCDPISGHTALYWYRQSLGQGLEFLIYFQGNSAPDKSGLPSDRFSAERTGGSVSTLTIQRTQQEDSAVYLCASSLDGEAFFGQGTRLTVV.

This clonotype was found a few times. The V and J genes are TRBV9 and TRBJ2-7; 7 bases agree with TRBD1. CDR3 length: 15 amino acids. Trimming took 0 bases from V and 3 from J; bases not matched to a gene: 6. CDR1 and CDR2 (germline): SGDLS, YYNGEE. Here the CDR3 DNA reads TGTGCCAGCAGCGTAGGCCAAGGGGGCCTCTACGAGCAGTACTTC. Its translation: CASSVGQGGLYEQYF.

J is TRBJ2-5 and V is TRBV9; 9 nucleotides align to TRBD2. This CDR3 has 16 amino acids. Trimming cost V 0 bases and J 2 bases; bases outside gene matches: 5. The V gene's germline CDR1 is SGDLS and CDR2 YYNGEE. Here the CDR3 DNA reads TGTGCCAGCAGCGTAGGTGCGGGGGGGAATCAAGAGACCCAGTACTTC. Protein sequence: CASSVGAGGNQETQYF.

On this clonotype: A read error may be the cause here, since a much bigger clone is one base away. This rearrangement joins TRBV30 to TRBJ2-7, with D possibly being TRBD2 (6 bases). CDR3 length equals 10 residues. Germline CDR1 GTSNPN, CDR2 SVGIG (reference sequence). CDR3 region: CAWGRNEQYF. The CDR3 nucleotides are TGTGCTTGGGGGAGGAACGAGCAGTACTTC.

This clonotype was counted ten times or more. The V and J genes are TRBV5-5 and TRBJ2-3; 7 bases are a match to TRBD2. V lost 0 bases, J lost 5 bases, and 6 bases stayed unmatched. The CDR3 length is 15 residues. Germline assignment: CDR1 SGHKS and CDR2 YYEKEE (reference sequence). The CDR3 here is CASSLGGGRGDTQYF. CDR3 bases: TGTGCCAGCAGCTTGGGCGGCGGGAGAGGAGATACGCAGTATTTT.

At least ten counts were recorded for this clonotype. V usage is TRBV2 and J usage is TRBJ2-2, with D unclear. Trimming stripped 6 bases from V and 0 bases from J, with 11 bases between. CDR3 size: 15 residues. Germline-derived CDR1 and CDR2 are SNHLY and FYNNEI. The chain's CDR3 is CASRATAANTGELFF. The CDR3, as DNA: TGTGCCAGCAGGGCTACGGCAGCGAACACCGGGGAGCTGTTTTTT.

This clonotype was counted a few times. The V and J genes are TRBV7-8 and TRBJ1-2; possible D gene TRBD1, 6 bases. Germline V gene data show CDR1 as SGHVS and CDR2 as FQNEAQ. The CDR3 totals 15 residues. Trimming pared 5 bases from V and 0 bases from J, leaving 13 bases between. The CDR3, as DNA: TGTGCCAGCAGCCCCGGACAGCTTGCTAACTATGGCTACACCTTC. The encoded protein is CASSPGQLANYGYTF.

The V call is TRBV27, the J call TRBJ2-7; D perhaps matches TRBD2 (5 bases). The ends were cut back, 5 bases at V and 0 bases at J, with 11 bases in the middle. This CDR3 comprises 14 residues. Germline V gene lookup returns CDR1 MNHEY and CDR2 SMNVEV (reference sequence). Here the CDR3 DNA reads TGTGCCAGCAGTCTGACGACTAACTCCTACGAGCAGTACTTC. It encodes CASSLTTNSYEQYF.

This clonotype was observed a handful of times. The chain has TRBV7-9 and TRBJ2-7, with D hard to call. V dropped 1 base and J dropped 2 bases, with 12 bases sitting between them. CDR3 length equals 15 residues. Germline lookup yields CDR1 SEHNR and CDR2 FQNEAQ (reference sequence). The CDR3 protein is CASSLEGYRAYEQYF. CDR3 nucleotide sequence: TGTGCCAGCAGCTTAGAAGGGTATAGGGCCTACGAGCAGTACTTC. Full variable domain (missing parts from reference TRBV7-9 and TRBJ2-7): DTGVSQNPRHKITKRGQNVTFRCDPISEHNRLYWYRQTLGQGPEFLTYFQNEAQLEKSRLLSDRFSAERPKGSFSTLEIQRTEQGDSAMYLCASSLEGYRAYEQYFGPGTRLTVT.

This clonotype was observed at least ten times. V gene TRBV5-1 combines with J gene TRBJ2-3; TRBD2 matches 9 bases. CDR3 length: 14 residues. The V gene end was trimmed by 10 bases and the J gene end by 6 bases; junction bases not matched to a gene: 12. Germline V CDR1 and CDR2: SGHRS, YFSETQ. The CDR3 loop is CAVDPGTSPDTQYF. The CDR3 DNA reads as TGCGCCGTCGACCCCGGGACTAGCCCCGATACGCAGTATTTT.

In its sample, this clonotype was seen many times. This chain joins TRBV28 and TRBJ1-5; TRBD1 aligns across 8 bases. This CDR3 is built from 17 residues. Per germline, CDR1 MDHEN and CDR2 SYDVKM. With V trimmed by 6 bases and J by 0 bases, 10 bases remained unmatched. CDR3: CASRPPGTGHSNQPQHF. CDR3 bases: TGTGCCAGCAGACCCCCCGGGACAGGCCATAGCAATCAGCCCCAGCATTTT.

This clonotype was found many times. The chain carries TRBV3-1 and TRBJ2-7, with a tentative D call TRBD2 (6 bases). V was trimmed by 4 bases and J by 0 bases, leaving 16 bases between them. CDR3 size: 16 residues. Germline assignment: CDR1 LGHDT and CDR2 YNNKEL (reference sequence). The CDR3 sequence: CASSPGLLESSYEQYF. In DNA form, the CDR3 reads TGTGCCAGCAGCCCAGGACTACTAGAGAGCTCCTACGAGCAGTACTTC.

About this clonotype: A read error is possible here, since a much larger clone lies one base away. The gene calls are TRBV6-2 or TRBV6-3 and TRBJ2-1; maybe TRBD2 (5 bases). V was trimmed by 0 bases and J by 8 bases, leaving 14 bases between them. CDR1 MNHEY and CDR2 SVGEGT come from the germline V gene. The CDR3 is 15 residues long. The CDR3 region is CASSYSGEGWDEQFF. The CDR3 coding sequence is TGTGCCAGCAGTTACTCGGGCGAGGGTTGGGATGAGCAGTTCTTC.

This clonotype was seen only a few times. The chain is built from TRBV20-1 and TRBJ1-4; a possible D gene is TRBD1 (6 bases). V lost 4 bases, J lost 7 bases, and 19 bases lay in between. The CDR3 extends over 15 amino acids. Per germline, CDR1 DFQATT and CDR2 SNEGSKA (reference sequence). This chain's CDR3 is CSAIPQTGGGEKLFF. CDR3 nucleotide sequence: TGCAGTGCTATTCCCCAGACAGGCGGGGGTGAAAAACTGTTTTTT.

This clonotype appeared many times. The chain has TRBV27 and TRBJ1-1; 8 nucleotides align to TRBD1. This CDR3 is built from 17 residues. Germline V gene lookup returns CDR1 MNHEY and CDR2 SMNVEV (reference sequence). Trimming cost V 2 bases and J 2 bases; bases outside gene matches: 10. This CDR3 is CASSLDGAGGHNTEAFF. The DNA of the CDR3 is TGTGCCAGCAGTTTAGATGGGGCAGGGGGCCATAACACTGAAGCTTTCTTT.

This clonotype was detected many times. The chain carries TRBV9 and TRBJ2-1; 10 nucleotides match TRBD2. CDR1 is SGDLS and CDR2 is YYNGEE in the germline V gene. The CDR3 is 16 residues long. V was clipped by 0 bases and J by 8 bases; unmatched bases: 8. CDR3 sequence: CASSVAGLAEVDEQFF. The CDR3 DNA reads as TGTGCCAGCAGCGTAGCAGGACTAGCGGAGGTGGATGAGCAGTTCTTC.

This clonotype showed up many times. This sequence joins TRBV3-1 and TRBJ2-3, with unresolved D. The length of the CDR3 is 13 residues. V lost 1 base and J 3 bases, leaving 5 bases between the germline ends. Germline values: CDR1 LGHDT, CDR2 YNNKEL (reference sequence). The CDR3 nucleotides read TGTGCCAGCAGCCAAGCGTCAACAGATACGCAGTATTTT. Amino acids: CASSQASTDTQYF.

This clonotype was recorded a few times. A read error may explain this, as a much larger clone is one base away. This chain uses TRBV28 with TRBJ2-2, with D perhaps TRBD2 (6 bases). Germline CDR1 MDHEN, CDR2 SYDVKM. This CDR3 is 19 amino acids long. The V end was cut by 6 bases, the J end by 0 bases, with 23 bases between. The CDR3 region is CASRIGARRRETNTGELFF. The CDR3 DNA reads TGTGCCAGCAGGATCGGGGCGCGCCGGAGGGAGACGAACACCGGGGAGCTGTTTTTT.

This clonotype showed up just a few times. The chain joins TRBV5-4 to TRBJ1-5; 8 bases are shared with TRBD1. V gave up 4 bases and J gave up 1 base; unmatched junction bases: 4. The germline CDR1 and CDR2 sequences are SGHNT and YYREEE (reference sequence). There are 15 residues in the CDR3. The CDR3 DNA reads TGTGCCAGCAGCCCTGACAGGGGAAGCAATCAGCCCCAGCATTTT. This encodes CASSPDRGSNQPQHF.

At least ten counts were recorded for this clonotype. CDR3 sequence reads: CASSLISGKTGELFF. CDR3 bases: TGTGCCAGCAGCTTAATTAGCGGGAAGACCGGGGAGCTGTTTTTT. This chain connects TRBV11-2 to TRBJ2-2; TRBD2 matches 8 bases. V lost 2 bases and J lost 5; bases outside the gene matches: 4. This CDR3 has 15 residues. Per the germline V gene, CDR1 is SGHAT and CDR2 is FQNNGV.

A word on this clonotype: This may stem from a read error, because a much larger clone lies one nucleotide away. The gene calls are TRBV4-1 and TRBJ2-3; D is ambiguous. This CDR3 comprises 18 residues. Germline V gene data show CDR1 as MGHRA and CDR2 as YSYEKL. The V gene lost 1 base and the J gene lost 0 bases, with 17 bases spanning the gap. CDR3 protein: CASSQARPYTASTDTQYF. CDR3 in DNA: TGCGCCAGCAGCCAAGCCCGCCCATACACGGCAAGCACAGATACGCAGTATTTT.

The CDR3 DNA is TGTGCCAGCAGCCAAGTTGGGTGGGCCGTGTTTTCCGGGGAGCTGTTTTTT. This sequence encodes CASSQVGWAVFSGELFF. The chain employs TRBV3-1 and TRBJ2-2; D remains ambiguous. The V end lost 1 base, the J end lost 6 bases, and 18 bases lay between the germline ends. CDR1 is LGHDT, CDR2 YNNKEL, per germline (reference sequence). The CDR3 runs 17 residues.

This clonotype was seen many times. V is TRBV28 and J is TRBJ2-5; 7 nucleotides align to TRBD1. CDR1 and CDR2 (germline): MDHEN, SYDVKM. J was trimmed by 7 bases and V by 4 bases; bases with no gene match: 15. CDR3 length: 16 amino acids. Written as DNA, the CDR3 is TGTGCCAGCAGTTCTATCCCCGGCAGGGGGATTGGGACCCAGTACTTC. Translating gives CASSSIPGRGIGTQYF.